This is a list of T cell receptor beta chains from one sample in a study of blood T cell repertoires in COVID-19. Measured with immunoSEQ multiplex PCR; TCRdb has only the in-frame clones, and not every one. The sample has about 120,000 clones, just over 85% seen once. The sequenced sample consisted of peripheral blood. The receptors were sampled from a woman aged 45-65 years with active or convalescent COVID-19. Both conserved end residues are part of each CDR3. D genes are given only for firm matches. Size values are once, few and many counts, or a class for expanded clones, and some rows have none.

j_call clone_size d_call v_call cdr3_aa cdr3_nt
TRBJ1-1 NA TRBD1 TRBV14 CASSHPGTAAFF TGTGCCAGCAGCCACCCCGGGACAGCCGCTTTCTTT
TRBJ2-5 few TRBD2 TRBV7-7 CASSLLSGRVGTQYF TGTGCTAGCAGCCTCCTCAGCGGGAGGGTAGGGACCCAGTACTTC
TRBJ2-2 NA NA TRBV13 CASSLYQASPFTNTGELFF TGTGCCAGCAGCTTATATCAGGCCTCACCTTTTACGAACACCGGGGAGCTGTTTTTT
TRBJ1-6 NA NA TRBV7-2 CASSLAFGTPFHF TGTGCCAGCAGCTTAGCTTTCGGGACTCCATTCCACTTT
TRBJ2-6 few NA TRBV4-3 CASSHATGSPGANVLTF TGCGCCAGCAGCCACGCTACAGGGAGCCCTGGGGCCAACGTCCTGACTTTC
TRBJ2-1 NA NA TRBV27 CASTSAYNEQFF TGTGCCAGCACCTCCGCCTACAATGAGCAGTTCTTC
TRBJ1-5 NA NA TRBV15 CATSSQGNQPQHF TGTGCCACCAGCAGTCAGGGGAATCAGCCCCAGCATTTT
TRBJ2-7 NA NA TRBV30 CAWSLTGSYRYEQYF TGTGCCTGGAGCCTTACAGGGAGCTATCGGTACGAGCAGTACTTC
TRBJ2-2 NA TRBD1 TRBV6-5 CASSGQGSATGELFF TGTGCCAGCAGCGGACAGGGGTCAGCGACCGGGGAGCTGTTTTTT
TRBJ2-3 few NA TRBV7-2 CASSRGWQSTDTQYF TGTGCCAGCAGCAGGGGGTGGCAGAGTACAGATACGCAGTATTTT
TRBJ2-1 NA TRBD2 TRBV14 CASSQVTSGTRFF TGTGCCAGCAGCCAAGTGACCAGCGGGACGAGGTTCTTC
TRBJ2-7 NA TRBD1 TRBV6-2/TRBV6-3 CASSYSIGTVSSYEQYF TGTGCCAGCAGTTACTCGATTGGGACAGTATCATCCTACGAGCAGTACTTC
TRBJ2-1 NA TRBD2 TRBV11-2 CASSPRTSGAGGNEQFF TGTGCCAGCAGCCCTCGGACTAGCGGAGCGGGGGGTAATGAGCAGTTCTTC
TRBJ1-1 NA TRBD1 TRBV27 CASSFGTENTEAFF TGTGCCAGCAGTTTTGGGACAGAAAACACTGAAGCTTTCTTT
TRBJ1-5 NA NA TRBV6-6 CASSPGGVSNQPQHF TGTGCCAGCAGCCCCGGGGGAGTGAGCAATCAGCCCCAGCATTTT
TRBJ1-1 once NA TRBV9 CASSVGTGILTTEAFF TGTGCCAGCAGCGTAGGCACCGGGATCCTGACCACTGAAGCTTTCTTT
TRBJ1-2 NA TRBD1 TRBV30 CAWSVHRGIYGYTF TGTGCCTGGAGTGTACACAGGGGAATCTATGGCTACACCTTC
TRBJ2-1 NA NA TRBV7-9 CASSPPASLGEQFF TGTGCCAGCAGCCCACCGGCTAGCCTGGGTGAGCAGTTCTTC
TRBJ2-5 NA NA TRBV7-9 CASSLAGSGETQYF TGTGCCAGCAGCTTAGCTGGTAGCGGAGAGACCCAGTACTTC
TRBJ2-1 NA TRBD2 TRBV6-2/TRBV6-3 CATSRGDTVYNEQFF TGTGCCACCAGCCGGGGGGATACCGTCTACAATGAGCAGTTCTTC
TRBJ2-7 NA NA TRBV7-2 CASRQTFTGSSYEQYF TGTGCCAGCAGACAAACGTTCACAGGGAGCTCCTACGAGCAGTACTTC
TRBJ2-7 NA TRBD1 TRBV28 CASSSPRTGGSYEQYF TGTGCCAGCAGTTCCCCTCGGACAGGGGGTTCCTACGAGCAGTACTTC
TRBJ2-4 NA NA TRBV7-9 CASSPDLLLGDIQYF TGTGCCAGCAGCCCGGACTTATTACTCGGGGACATTCAGTACTTC
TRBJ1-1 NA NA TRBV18 CASSGTPNTEAFF TGTGCCAGCTCAGGGACACCAAACACTGAAGCTTTCTTT
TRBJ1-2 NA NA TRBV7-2 CASSLVRGNYGYTF TGTGCCAGCAGCTTAGTCCGGGGGAACTATGGCTACACCTTC
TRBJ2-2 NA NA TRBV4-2 CASSQELNTGELFF TGTGCCAGCAGCCAAGAACTCAACACCGGGGAGCTGTTTTTT
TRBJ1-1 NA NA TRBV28 CASSFGAGEQEAFF TGTGCCAGCAGTTTTGGGGCAGGTGAGCAAGAAGCTTTCTTT
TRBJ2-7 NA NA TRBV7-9 CASSLALRGEQYF TGTGCCAGCAGCTTAGCGTTGCGGGGCGAGCAGTACTTC
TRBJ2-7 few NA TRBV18 CASSPPLGAIYEQYF TGTGCCAGCTCACCACCGCTGGGGGCTATCTACGAGCAGTACTTC
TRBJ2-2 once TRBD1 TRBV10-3 CAIRTGGNTGELFF TGTGCCATCAGGACAGGGGGCAACACCGGGGAGCTGTTTTTT
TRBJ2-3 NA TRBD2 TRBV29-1 CSVAGTSGSVTDTQYF TGCAGCGTAGCCGGGACTAGCGGGAGTGTGACAGATACGCAGTATTTT
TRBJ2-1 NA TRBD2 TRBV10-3 CAINRGASGNLNEQFF TGTGCCATCAATAGGGGGGCTAGCGGGAATTTGAATGAGCAGTTCTTC
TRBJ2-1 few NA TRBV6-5 CASTASGFYNEQFF TGTGCCAGCACTGCGAGCGGGTTTTACAATGAGCAGTTCTTC
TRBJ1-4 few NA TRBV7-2 CASSPRATGGFTNEKLFF TGTGCCAGCAGTCCCAGAGCGACGGGTGGATTTACTAATGAAAAACTGTTTTTT
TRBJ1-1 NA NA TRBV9 CASSVEAGTEAFF TGTGCCAGCAGCGTCGAAGCGGGCACTGAAGCTTTCTTT
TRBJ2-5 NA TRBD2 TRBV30 CAWNQRGFKETQYF TGTGCCTGGAACCAGCGGGGATTTAAAGAGACCCAGTACTTC
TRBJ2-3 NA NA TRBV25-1 CASGVPLWGQGADTQYF TGTGCCAGCGGAGTGCCTCTTTGGGGACAAGGGGCTGATACGCAGTATTTT
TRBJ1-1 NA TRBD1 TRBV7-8 CASKGDRAGAFF TGTGCCAGCAAGGGAGACAGGGCGGGCGCTTTCTTT
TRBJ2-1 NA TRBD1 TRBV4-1 CASSRTRDREYNEQFF TGCGCCAGCAGCCGAACCCGGGACAGGGAATACAATGAGCAGTTCTTC
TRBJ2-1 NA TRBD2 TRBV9 CASSPGTSVYNEQFF TGTGCCAGCAGCCCCGGGACTAGCGTGTACAATGAGCAGTTCTTC
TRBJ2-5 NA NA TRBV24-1 CATSDYYQETQYF TGTGCCACCAGTGATTACTACCAAGAGACCCAGTACTTC
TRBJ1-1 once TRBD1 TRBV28 CASIGTGGTRAFF TGTGCCAGCATCGGGACAGGGGGTACTCGAGCTTTCTTT